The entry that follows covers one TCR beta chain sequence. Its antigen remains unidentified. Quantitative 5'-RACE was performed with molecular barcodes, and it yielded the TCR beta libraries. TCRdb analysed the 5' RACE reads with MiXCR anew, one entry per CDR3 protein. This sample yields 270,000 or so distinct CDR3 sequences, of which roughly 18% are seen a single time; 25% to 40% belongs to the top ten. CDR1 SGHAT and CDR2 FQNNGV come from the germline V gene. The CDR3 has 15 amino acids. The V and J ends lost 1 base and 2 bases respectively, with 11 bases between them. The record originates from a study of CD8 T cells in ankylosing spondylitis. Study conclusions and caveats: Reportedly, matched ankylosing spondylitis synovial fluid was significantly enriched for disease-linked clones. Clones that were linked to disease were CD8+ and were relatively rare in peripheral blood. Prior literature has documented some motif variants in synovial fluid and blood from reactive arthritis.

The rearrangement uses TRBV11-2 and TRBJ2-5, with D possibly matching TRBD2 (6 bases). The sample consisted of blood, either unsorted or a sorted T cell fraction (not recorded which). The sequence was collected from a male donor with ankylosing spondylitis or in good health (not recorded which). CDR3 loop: CASSLGEDGQETQYF. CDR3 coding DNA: TGTGCCAGCAGCTTAGGGGAGGACGGGCAAGAGACCCAGTACTTC.